The rows below give T cell receptor beta chains drawn from one sample of a study of blood T cell repertoires in COVID-19. Sequencing used immunoSEQ multiplex PCR; TCRdb keeps in-frame clones, though not all of them. Among a few hundred thousand clones listed, approximately 83% were seen once. The sequenced sample was PBMCs or T cells enriched from blood (not recorded which). The receptors originated from a woman in her fifties or sixties who had recovered from COVID-19. CDR3s leave out the opening cysteine and the closing phenylalanine or tryptophan.

len	j_gene	v_gene	CDR3aa
12	TRBJ2-1	TRBV28	ASSVAGVIVEQF
12	TRBJ2-2	TRBV15	ATSRAKLAGELF
12	TRBJ2-2	TRBV5-4	ASRERGGPGELF
13	TRBJ1-6	TRBV4-1	ASSLIRDRNSPLH
16	TRBJ1-5	TRBV5-6	ASSSQQGGPNSNQPQH
16	TRBJ1-4	TRBV28	ARPIRDREFATNEKLF
12	TRBJ2-5	TRBV2	ASIVGSGSVTQY
13	TRBJ2-7	TRBV2	ASRPPSVGSYEQY
12	TRBJ2-5	TRBV6-5	ASSLRTRGETQY
13	TRBJ2-4	TRBV30	AWTGGGLAKNIQY
14	TRBJ2-3	TRBV19	ASSTTSGPSTDTQY
13	TRBJ2-2	TRBV9	ASSSGTPNTGELF
14	TRBJ2-3	TRBV10-3	AISELGEGRTDTQY
14	TRBJ2-3	TRBV28	ASSPPDRGLADTQY
12	TRBJ2-7	TRBV7-9	ASSRSGTEYEQY
12	TRBJ1-5	TRBV7-9	ASSTGTYYQPQH
12	TRBJ1-6	TRBV27	ASTRDRGRSPLH
14	TRBJ2-3	TRBV4-1	ASSQVVGSGTDTQY
17	TRBJ1-5	TRBV10-1	ASSESTLLVGRANQPQH
10	TRBJ1-2	TRBV11-2	ASADRNYGYT
13	TRBJ1-5	TRBV6-5	ASRITGDGNQPQH
11	TRBJ1-2	TRBV7-9	ASSFETNYGYT
14	TRBJ2-1	TRBV5-1	ASSLWTSGAYNEQF
10	TRBJ2-7	TRBV21-1	ASRSSSYEQY
12	TRBJ1-1	TRBV3-1/TRBV3-2	ASSPRDRRTEAF
18	TRBJ1-3	TRBV27	ASSLTAGTGSSQDGNTIY
13	TRBJ1-2	TRBV28	ASSFSGGVRYGYT
11	TRBJ2-3	TRBV27	AGGQGRGDTQY
12	TRBJ1-5	TRBV4-1	ASSQNRGNQPQH
14	TRBJ1-1	TRBV5-1	ASSLVWGGMNTEAF
12	TRBJ2-5	TRBV7-9	ASSSRTGVETQY
14	TRBJ1-2	TRBV19	ASSSKRDSTVSGYT
12	TRBJ1-1	TRBV6-5	ASRRTGWDTEAF
11	TRBJ2-2	TRBV9	ASSVRPTGELF
13	TRBJ2-7	TRBV19	ASTPGGSSSYEQY
11	TRBJ1-2	TRBV10-3	AISGRTDHGYT